This is a list of T cell receptor beta chains from one sample in a study of T cell responses to AZD1222 COVID-19 vaccine. The data were produced by immunoSEQ multiplex PCR, yet TCRdb's version contains in-frame clones alone and is incomplete. The sample holds roughly 120,000 clones; over 80% are singletons and the top ten take approximately 7.9%. The sequences come from peripheral blood, collected 28 days after the second AZD1222 dose. The source is an adult who received the AZD1222 COVID-19 vaccine. CDR3s include the opening cysteine and the closing phenylalanine or tryptophan. The D gene is left open where the match is weak. For some rows the clone size is stated as once, few or many, or as a class when expanded; others skip it.

j_call | d_call | v_call | clone_size | cdr3_nt | cdr3_aa
TRBJ1-1 | - | TRBV29-1 | - | TGCAGCGTAACCGGGAACACTGAAGCTTTCTTT | CSVTGNTEAFF
TRBJ2-1 | TRBD2 | TRBV14 | - | TGTGCCAGCAGCCTCTGGACTAGCGGGATAGACCACAATGAGCAGTTCTTC | CASSLWTSGIDHNEQFF
TRBJ2-1 | TRBD2 | TRBV6-5 | - | TGTGCCAGCAGCGCTACTAGCGGCCTCTACAATGAGCAGTTCTTC | CASSATSGLYNEQFF
TRBJ2-7 | - | TRBV5-4 | - | TGTGCCAGCAGCTTGGTGGACAGCTACGAGCAGTACTTC | CASSLVDSYEQYF
TRBJ2-7 | TRBD2 | TRBV20-1 | once | TGCAGTGCTATCATAGCGGGGGAATTGTACTTC | CSAIIAGELYF
TRBJ2-7 | TRBD1 | TRBV2 | - | TGTGCCAGCAGTGAGGGACAGGGCTCCTACGAGCAGTACTTC | CASSEGQGSYEQYF
TRBJ2-2 | - | TRBV4-1 | - | TGCGCCAGCAGCCAAGGTGCGACTGGGGCCAGCGGGGAGCTGTTTTTT | CASSQGATGASGELFF
TRBJ2-1 | TRBD1 | TRBV6-4 | once | TGTGCCAGCAGCCGGACTCGGACAGGCCCGGAGCAGTTCTTC | CASSRTRTGPEQFF
TRBJ2-5 | - | TRBV19 | - | TGTGCCAGTAGTACGGGAAGGCAGCAAGAGACCCAGTACTTC | CASSTGRQQETQYF
TRBJ1-2 | TRBD1 | TRBV6-6 | - | TGTGCCAGCACCTCGGGGCAGGGGGCGTATGGCTACACCTTC | CASTSGQGAYGYTF
TRBJ1-2 | - | TRBV2 | - | TGTGCCAGCACTCGGGACACCAAAGGTGGCTACACCTTC | CASTRDTKGGYTF
TRBJ1-2 | - | TRBV7-9 | - | TGTGCCAGCAGCTTACAGTCCCCAAACGTCTATGGCTACACCTTC | CASSLQSPNVYGYTF
TRBJ2-3 | - | TRBV6-5 | - | TGTGCCAGCAGTTACTCGATGTGGGGCGCAGATACGCAGTATTTT | CASSYSMWGADTQYF
TRBJ1-2 | - | TRBV28 | - | TGTGCCAGCAGTTTGCCTAATCTGTATGGCTACACCTTC | CASSLPNLYGYTF
TRBJ1-5 | - | TRBV19 | - | TGTGCCAGTAGTATCCGCCTTAGCAATCAGCCCCAGCATTTT | CASSIRLSNQPQHF
TRBJ1-6 | TRBD1 | TRBV6-5 | - | TGTGCCAGCAGTATCCCGGGACAGTCACCCCTCCACTTT | CASSIPGQSPLHF
TRBJ1-5 | TRBD1 | TRBV9 | - | TGTGCCAGCAGCGGACAGGGGATCTATCAGCCCCAGCATTTT | CASSGQGIYQPQHF
TRBJ2-5 | TRBD2 | TRBV2 | - | TGTGCCAGCGGGGGGGCTAGCGGGGCACAAGAGACCCAGTACTTC | CASGGASGAQETQYF
TRBJ1-1 | - | TRBV6-4 | - | TGTGCCAGCAGTGAGGACAGCAACACTGAAGCTTTCTTT | CASSEDSNTEAFF
TRBJ1-3 | TRBD1 | TRBV28 | - | TGTGCCAGCAGTTCCCCGGGACAGGGAATTGGAAACACCATATATTTT | CASSSPGQGIGNTIYF
TRBJ2-1 | TRBD1 | TRBV4-1 | once | TGCGCCAGCAGCCGGGGACAGGGGCCCGACAATGAGCAGTTCTTC | CASSRGQGPDNEQFF
TRBJ1-2 | - | TRBV19 | - | TGTGCCAGTAGTCCAGCTAACTATGGCTACACCTTC | CASSPANYGYTF
TRBJ1-5 | - | TRBV7-2 | - | TGTGCCAGCAGCCCAGTGAACGGGCATCAGCCCCAGCATTTT | CASSPVNGHQPQHF
TRBJ1-2 | - | TRBV28 | - | TGTGCCAGCACGAACAGGGAAGGCTACACCTTC | CASTNREGYTF
TRBJ2-3 | - | TRBV28 | - | TGTGCCAGCAGCTCCCCCATTAGCACAGATACGCAGTATTTT | CASSSPISTDTQYF
TRBJ1-4 | - | TRBV19 | - | TGTGCCAGTAGTAGGGACCGAGAAAATGAAAAACTGTTTTTT | CASSRDRENEKLFF
TRBJ1-2 | TRBD1 | TRBV6-5 | - | TGTGCCAGCAGTTCGCGGGACAGGGGGGATGGCTACACCTTC | CASSSRDRGDGYTF
TRBJ1-5 | - | TRBV7-2 | - | TGTGCCAGCAGCTTAGAGCGGGACAATCAGCCCCAGCATTTT | CASSLERDNQPQHF
TRBJ2-3 | TRBD1 | TRBV24-1 | - | TGTGCCACCAGTGACCAAGGGTCAGGGGGCGCAGATACGCAGTATTTT | CATSDQGSGGADTQYF
TRBJ2-7 | - | TRBV19 | - | TGTGCCAGTAGTATACAGGACGGAGGGGCCTACGAGCAGTACTTC | CASSIQDGGAYEQYF
TRBJ2-1 | - | TRBV14 | - | TGTGCCAGCAGCCGCCAAAAATACAATGAGCAGTTCTTC | CASSRQKYNEQFF
TRBJ2-5 | - | TRBV14 | - | TGTGCCAGCAGCCAACGACAGTACCAAGAGACCCAGTACTTC | CASSQRQYQETQYF
TRBJ2-3 | - | TRBV20-1 | once | TGCAGTGCTAATGACCCGCACGGGGTCACAGATACGCAGTATTTT | CSANDPHGVTDTQYF
TRBJ1-2 | TRBD1 | TRBV28 | - | TGTGCCAGCAGCCAACCCGGGACAGGGTATGGCTACACCTTC | CASSQPGTGYGYTF
TRBJ2-2 | TRBD1 | TRBV5-1 | - | TGCGCCAGCAGCGGGGACAGGGGGCGGAACACCGGGGAGCTGTTTTTT | CASSGDRGRNTGELFF
TRBJ2-5 | TRBD2 | TRBV20-1 | - | TGCAGTGCTAGTCCTAGCGGAGAAGAGACCCAGTACTTC | CSASPSGEETQYF
TRBJ1-1 | - | TRBV18 | - | TGTGCCAGCTCACCGCCACTTCCCGGTGACACTGAAGCTTTCTTT | CASSPPLPGDTEAFF